One sample yielded the 18 T cell receptor beta chains listed below, sequenced in a study. TCRdb itself ran the RT-PCR reads through MiXCR, one entry per CDR3 protein. The sample records 650,000 to 800,000 distinct CDR3 sequences, approximately 15% being singletons. Sequenced: memory CD4+ T cells from blood. The receptors here all came from a female donor in good health, serving as a healthy control.

V and J are TRBV5-5 and TRBJ1-3, with a possible D match to TRBD1 (6 bases). This CDR3 contains 16 residues. Germline-derived CDR1 and CDR2 are SGHKS and YYEKEE (reference sequence). V was clipped by 2 bases and J by 0 bases, with 12 bases between them. CDR3 protein: CASSFVQGLSGNTIYF. In DNA form, the CDR3 reads TGTGCCAGCAGCTTCGTCCAGGGGCTCTCTGGAAACACCATATATTTT.

The chain joins TRBV20-1 to TRBJ2-7; TRBD2 aligns across 9 bases. The germline V gene encodes CDR1 DFQATT and CDR2 SNEGSKA (reference sequence). This CDR3 contains 18 residues. The V gene end was trimmed by 1 base and the J gene end by 2 bases; junction bases not matched to a gene: 15. DNA for the CDR3: TGCAGTGCTAGAGCCCGCCGGGTTAGCGGGAGTGTCCCCTACGAGCAGTACTTC. It encodes CSARARRVSGSVPYEQYF.

In its sample, this clonotype was seen a few times. The chain combines TRBV27 with TRBJ2-7, with 11 bases lining up with TRBD1. J was trimmed by 6 bases and V by 4 bases; bases with no gene match: 8. Germline assignment: CDR1 MNHEY and CDR2 SMNVEV (reference sequence). The CDR3 has 15 residues. The CDR3, as DNA: TGTGCCAGCAGTTCATCGGACAGGGGGCAAGTCGAGCAGTACTTC. It codes for CASSSSDRGQVEQYF.

This clonotype occurred a few times. The chain couples TRBV5-6 to TRBJ2-7, with D possibly called TRBD1 or TRBD2 (5 bases each). The V gene's germline CDR1 is SGHDT and CDR2 YYEEEE. The CDR3 is made up of 15 amino acids. The germline V and J ends were trimmed by 5 bases and 7 bases, with 22 bases remaining between them. CDR3 nucleotides: TGTGCCAGCAGTCCAAGGGACGGAATGGGACGGGAGCAGTACTTC. This codes for CASSPRDGMGREQYF.

This clonotype occurred many times. The genes are TRBV7-2 and TRBJ2-7, with D perhaps matching TRBD2 (5 bases). V was shortened by 0 bases and J by 4 bases, with 10 bases between the two germline ends. Germline values: CDR1 SGHTA, CDR2 FQGNSA. The CDR3 length is 14 residues. The CDR3 DNA follows: TGTGCCAGCAGCTTAGCGGGAGATTGGTACGAGCAGTACTTC. Its protein product is CASSLAGDWYEQYF. Full variable domain (outside the CDR3, taken from reference TRBV7-2 and TRBJ2-7): GAGVSQSPSNKVTEKGKDVELRCDPISGHTALYWYRQSLGQGLEFLIYFQGNSAPDKSGLPSDRFSAERTGGSVSTLTIQRTQQEDSAVYLCASSLAGDWYEQYFGPGTRLTVT.

This clonotype has at least ten counts. This chain links TRBV12-3 or TRBV12-4 with TRBJ2-3; the D gene is possibly TRBD2 (7 bases). The germline V and J ends were trimmed by 7 bases and 1 base, with 12 bases remaining between them. The CDR3 consists of 14 residues. The CDR3 region has the DNA TGTGCCAGCAAGGGGGGGTCTGGCACAGATACGCAGTATTTT. Protein product: CASKGGSGTDTQYF.

This chain connects TRBV5-1 to TRBJ1-2, with a possible D match to TRBD1 (6 bases). Germline CDR1 is SGHRS and CDR2 is YFSETQ. The CDR3 covers 17 residues. Trimming removed 0 bases at V and 5 bases at J, with 20 bases between. CDR3 loop: CASSLVLGDTSTYGYTF. The CDR3 coding sequence is TGCGCCAGCAGCTTGGTTTTAGGGGACACGAGTACGTATGGCTACACCTTC.

This chain connects TRBV28 to TRBJ2-5; 7 nucleotides agree with TRBD2. The CDR3 extends over 13 amino acids. The ends lost 9 bases at V and 4 bases at J; junction bases unmatched: 8. The germline gives CDR1 MDHEN, CDR2 SYDVKM. In nucleotides, the CDR3 is TGTGCCAGTGGGGAGGGGATGAGAGAGACCCAGTACTTC. Translated: CASGEGMRETQYF. Looking up the rest from reference TRBV28 and TRBJ2-5 gives the full variable domain: DVKVTQSSRYLVKRTGEKVFLECVQDMDHENMFWYRQDPGLGLRLIYFSYDVKMKEKGDIPEGYSVSREKKERFSLILESASTNQTSMYLCASGEGMRETQYFGPGTRLLVL.

The chain has TRBV12-3 or TRBV12-4 and TRBJ1-1, with D possibly matching TRBD1 (5 bases). V was cut by 2 bases and J by 7 bases, with 17 bases left in between. There are 15 residues in the CDR3. CDR3 in amino acids: CASSLIFGPRGEAFF. The CDR3 DNA reads TGTGCCAGCAGTTTAATCTTCGGTCCGAGGGGTGAAGCTTTCTTT.

This clonotype was detected only a few times. The chain has TRBV28 and TRBJ2-3, with TRBD2 identical over 7 bases. J lost 0 bases, V lost 4 bases, and 7 bases had no gene match. The V gene's germline CDR1 is MDHEN and CDR2 SYDVKM. The CDR3 totals 16 residues. The CDR3 DNA is TGTGCCAGCAGTTCCCCCGCAGCGGGGAGCACAGATACGCAGTATTTT. This codes for CASSSPAAGSTDTQYF.

The J gene is TRBJ2-7, the V gene TRBV11-1; TRBD1 matches at 8 bases. CDR1 SGHAT and CDR2 FQDESV come from the germline V gene (reference sequence). This CDR3 contains 17 residues. V dropped 1 base and J dropped 3; count of bases not matched to a gene: 11. CDR3 bases: TGTGCCAGCAGCTTAGTGAGCTTCGGACAGGGAGACTACGAGCAGTACTTC. Translation gives CASSLVSFGQGDYEQYF.

This clonotype was detected many times. This sequence joins TRBV4-3 and TRBJ2-3; maybe TRBD1 (5 bases). This CDR3 has 14 residues. V was clipped by 0 bases and J by 5 bases, with 9 bases between them. The germline CDR1 and CDR2 sequences are LGHNA and YSLEER. The CDR3 DNA reads as TGCGCCAGCAGCCAAGATTATAGGGGAGATACGCAGTATTTT. Translated: CASSQDYRGDTQYF.

This clonotype was found many times. J is TRBJ1-1 and V is TRBV5-5; D may be TRBD1 (5 bases). V was cut by 2 bases and J by 2 bases, with 7 bases left in between. CDR3 size: 13 residues. Germline values: CDR1 SGHKS, CDR2 YYEKEE (reference sequence). CDR3 DNA: TGTGCCAGCAGCTTTGGGGCTAACACTGAAGCTTTCTTT. Its protein is CASSFGANTEAFF.

In this sample, this clonotype turned up many times. V gene TRBV10-3 combines with J gene TRBJ1-2, with 9 bases lining up with TRBD1. CDR3 length: 17 residues. J lost 4 bases, V lost 5 bases, and 14 bases had no gene match. The germline V gene has CDR1 ENHRY and CDR2 SYGVKD. The CDR3 region is CAISLSGTGYGPYGYTF. In nucleotides, the CDR3 is TGTGCCATCAGTCTATCCGGGACAGGGTACGGTCCCTATGGCTACACCTTC.

This clonotype has at least ten counts. The genes are TRBV18 and TRBJ1-1; no reliable D call. The CDR3 spans 13 residues. Germline CDR1 reads KGHSH; CDR2 reads LQKENI. Trimming removed 6 bases at V and 2 bases at J, with 10 bases between. The CDR3 spells CASSSGLNTEAFF. CDR3 nucleotides: TGTGCCAGCTCGTCCGGGCTAAACACTGAAGCTTTCTTT.

This clonotype was seen only a few times. The chain carries TRBV9 and TRBJ2-2; the D gene is possibly TRBD2 (6 bases). The CDR3 length is 15 residues. Germline V CDR1 and CDR2: SGDLS, YYNGEE. Trimming stripped 2 bases from V and 1 base from J, with 9 bases between. The CDR3: CASSVGGMNTGELFF. DNA of the CDR3: TGTGCCAGCAGCGTGGGGGGAATGAACACCGGGGAGCTGTTTTTT.

The J gene is TRBJ2-7, the V gene TRBV6-6, with 8 bases that match TRBD2. J lost 7 bases, V lost 7 bases, and 15 bases had no gene match. Germline loops: CDR1 MNHNY, CDR2 SVGAGI (reference sequence). The CDR3 contains 15 residues. The CDR3, as DNA: TGTGCCAGCATTGATTCGGGGGGGATTCTGGGGGAGCAGTACTTC. It yields the protein CASIDSGGILGEQYF.

The chain joins TRBV11-3 to TRBJ1-4; 7 bases map to TRBD1. With 5 bases clipped from V and 5 bases from J, the junction kept 8 bases outside the gene matches. Germline V gene data show CDR1 as SGHNT and CDR2 as YENEEA. This CDR3 contains 15 residues. CDR3 sequence reads: CASSPSGQLNEKLFF. Written as DNA, the CDR3 is TGTGCCAGCAGCCCCTCGGGACAGCTAAATGAAAAACTGTTTTTT.